Listed here are 2 T cell receptor beta chains from one sample, sequenced in a study of blood T cells in healthy people across ages. Sample-barcoded 5' priming and a J-beta primer mix drove a second PCR of roughly 7 to 11 cycles. One entry per CDR3 protein results from TCRdb running MiXCR on the 5' RACE reads. Found here are approximately 800,000 distinct CDR3 sequences, around three fifths of them singletons; the top ten hold around a quarter. Sequencing was done on a sample of blood. The receptors derive from a man aged 35-49 years in good health.

This clonotype was found a few times. The J gene is TRBJ1-2, the V gene TRBV7-9; 8 bases match TRBD1. V shed 2 bases, J shed 7 bases, and the junction held 3 bases outside the gene matches. CDR1 and CDR2 (germline): SEHNR, FQNEAQ (reference sequence). The CDR3 contains 13 residues. This CDR3 reads CASSLPGGRGYTF. CDR3 in DNA: TGTGCCAGCAGCTTACCAGGGGGCCGTGGCTACACCTTC.

The chain combines TRBV12-3 or TRBV12-4 with TRBJ1-5; a possible D gene is TRBD1 (6 bases). V shed 6 bases and J shed 6 bases, with 18 bases lying between them. CDR3 length: 15 amino acids. CDR3 sequence reads: CASRVGGQGGQPQHF. In DNA form, the CDR3 reads TGTGCCAGCAGGGTCGGGGGCCAGGGCGGTCAGCCCCAGCATTTT.